The 3 T cell receptor beta chains reported below all come from one sample, sequenced in a study of somatic mutations in cytotoxic T cells in rheumatoid arthritis. Generated by immunoSEQ multiplex PCR, the TCRdb table keeps only in-frame clones and is missing some. The sample has tens of thousands of clones; 84% are singletons. The specimen was CD8+ T cells sorted from blood. The receptors stem from a man aged 40-55 years in good health.

This clone was seen only a few times. J is TRBJ2-7 and V is TRBV6-5; the D gene could be TRBD1 or TRBD2 (5 bases each). Trimming took off 0 bases at V and 0 bases at J, with 12 bases between the two ends. The CDR3 sequence is 16 residues long. Germline CDR1 MNHEY, CDR2 SVGAGI. The CDR3 sequence is CASSYSIGGSSYEQYF. Written as DNA, the CDR3 is TGTGCCAGCAGTTACTCGATTGGGGGTAGCTCCTACGAGCAGTACTTC.

V is TRBV28 and J is TRBJ2-7, with 10 bases lining up with TRBD1. This CDR3 is built from 16 residues. V lost 6 bases and J lost 5; bases outside the gene matches: 13. Germline V gives CDR1 MDHEN, CDR2 SYDVKM. CDR3 sequence (DNA): TGTGCCAGCAGACCCCCCTTGGCGGACAGGGGGGACGAGCAGTACTTC. It yields the protein CASRPPLADRGDEQYF.

V is TRBV6-1 and J is TRBJ2-1; possible D gene TRBD2, 5 bases. The CDR3 spans 13 residues. V shed 5 bases and J shed 4 bases, with 9 bases lying between them. CDR1 MNHNS and CDR2 SASEGT come from the germline V gene. CDR3 protein: CASSLDSYNEQFF. The CDR3 coding sequence is TGTGCCAGCAGTTTGGACTCATACAATGAGCAGTTCTTC.